Following are 25 T cell receptor beta chains from one sample sequenced in a study of T cell responses to AZD1222 COVID-19 vaccine. This table comes from immunoSEQ multiplex PCR, and its TCRdb copy is limited to in-frame clones, with some not included. The table shows fewer than 250,000 clones, with about 92% occurring only once. The sequencing here drew on peripheral blood, taken on day 0 of MenACWY control vaccination. These receptors were obtained from an adult in good health.

The V gene is TRBV6-2 or TRBV6-3, the J gene TRBJ1-2; a possible D gene is TRBD1 (5 bases). The germline V and J ends were trimmed by 0 bases and 1 base, with 6 bases remaining between them. The CDR3 spans 14 residues. Germline CDR1 and CDR2: MNHEY and SVGEGT. In DNA form, the CDR3 reads TGTGCCAGCAGTTACTCCGACAGTAACTATGGCTACACCTTC. Protein sequence: CASSYSDSNYGYTF.

The genes are TRBV7-2 and TRBJ2-2; D uncertain. The CDR3 consists of 13 residues. The germline CDR1 and CDR2 sequences are SGHTA and FQGNSA. Trimming shortened V by 1 base and J by 4 bases, and 4 bases separated the two germline ends. The CDR3 sequence is CASSLGITGELFF. CDR3 DNA sequence: TGTGCCAGCAGCTTAGGTATCACCGGGGAGCTGTTTTTT.

V usage is TRBV5-5 and J usage is TRBJ2-2, with TRBD1 matching 8 bases. Germline V lookup: CDR1 SGHKS, CDR2 YYEKEE (reference sequence). This CDR3 region has 15 residues. V was pared by 4 bases and J by 3 bases, with 5 bases of the junction left unmatched. For the CDR3, the DNA is TGTGCCAGCAGCCTGCAGGGGGCGCACACCGGGGAGCTGTTTTTT. This encodes CASSLQGAHTGELFF. Full variable domain (rest looked up from reference TRBV5-5 and TRBJ2-2): DAGVTQSPTHLIKTRGQQVTLRCSPISGHKSVSWYQQVLGQGPQFIFQYYEKEERGRGNFPDRFSARQFPNYSSELNVNALLLGDSALYLCASSLQGAHTGELFFGEGSRLTVL.

The V call is TRBV18, the J call TRBJ1-1; tentatively, D is TRBD1 (6 bases). CDR3 length equals 13 residues. Germline V gene lookup returns CDR1 KGHSH and CDR2 LQKENI. The V end was cut by 7 bases, the J end by 1 base, with 10 bases between. CDR3 bases: TGTGCCAGCTTACAGGGTCGGAACACTGAAGCTTTCTTT. Its protein is CASLQGRNTEAFF.

The chain couples TRBV3-1 (or the pseudogene TRBV3-2) to TRBJ2-2; TRBD2 might be the D (6 bases). The CDR3 is 16 residues long. The V and J ends lost 1 base and 6 bases respectively, with 15 bases between them. Germline values: CDR1 LGHDT, CDR2 YNNKEL (reference sequence). The CDR3 loop is CASSQVAPSGAGELFF. The CDR3 DNA follows: TGTGCCAGCAGCCAAGTAGCCCCCTCGGGGGCCGGGGAGCTGTTTTTT.

The chain carries TRBV5-6 and TRBJ2-2; D uncertain. V gave up 2 bases and J gave up 6 bases, with 11 bases separating them. The CDR3 is made up of 14 amino acids. Germline CDR1 is SGHDT and CDR2 is YYEEEE. For the CDR3, the DNA is TGTGCCAGCAGCTTACGACCGTCCGCCGGGGAGCTGTTTTTT. Translating it yields CASSLRPSAGELFF.

The chain is built from TRBV3-1 (or the pseudogene TRBV3-2) and TRBJ2-7, with D hard to call. CDR3 length equals 13 residues. Germline lookup yields CDR1 LGHDT and CDR2 YNNKEL (reference sequence). Trimming took 1 base from V and 2 from J, leaving 6 bases between them. CDR3 bases: TGTGCCAGCAGCCAAGGGACCACCTACGAGCAGTACTTC. Its translation is CASSQGTTYEQYF.

CDR3 in DNA: TGTGCCAGCAGGGTGAAGAGGGGACCTGACTACGAGCAGTACTTC. Protein: CASRVKRGPDYEQYF. V and J are TRBV7-9 and TRBJ2-7; D tentatively fits TRBD1 or TRBD2 (5 bases each). CDR3 size: 15 residues. Germline V gives CDR1 SEHNR, CDR2 FQNEAQ (reference sequence). Trimming left V 6 bases short and J 3 bases short, with 18 bases between.

The J gene is TRBJ1-1, the V gene TRBV11-3, with D maybe TRBD1 (5 bases). Trimming took off 4 bases at V and 0 bases at J, with 9 bases between the two ends. Germline V gene data show CDR1 as SGHNT and CDR2 as YENEEA. The CDR3 is made up of 14 amino acids. The CDR3 DNA reads TGTGCCAGCAGCTGGGACGGCTTGAACACTGAAGCTTTCTTT. Translating gives CASSWDGLNTEAFF.

The gene calls are TRBV15 and TRBJ1-6, with a tentative D call TRBD1 (5 bases). The CDR3 extends over 17 amino acids. Per germline, CDR1 LNHNV and CDR2 YYDKDF (reference sequence). The V gene lost 0 bases and the J gene lost 4 bases, with 13 bases spanning the gap. CDR3 DNA sequence: TGTGCCACCAGCAGAGATTTGGGGGGAGGATATAATTCACCCCTCCACTTT. Translation: CATSRDLGGGYNSPLHF. The entire variable domain, with the rest obtained from reference TRBV15 and TRBJ1-6, is as follows: DAMVIQNPRYQVTQFGKPVTLSCSQTLNHNVMYWYQQKSSQAPKLLFHYYDKDFNNEADTPDNFQSRRPNTSFCFLDIRSPGLGDTAMYLCATSRDLGGGYNSPLHFGNGTRLTVT.

A few counts support this clone. V is TRBV27 and J is TRBJ1-1, with D tentatively TRBD1 (5 bases). Germline V gene data show CDR1 as MNHEY and CDR2 as SMNVEV (reference sequence). V lost 3 bases to trimming and J lost 0 bases, with 8 bases between them. This CDR3 contains 14 residues. DNA for the CDR3: TGTGCCAGCAGTTTGGGCAGGGTGAACACTGAAGCTTTCTTT. Amino acid sequence: CASSLGRVNTEAFF.

The rearrangement uses TRBV18 and TRBJ2-5, with D possibly matching TRBD1 (5 bases). Deletions cut 1 base from V and 1 base from J, with 13 bases between. Germline CDR1 reads KGHSH; CDR2 reads LQKENI. The CDR3 length is 16 residues. The CDR3 loop is CASSPRQGGVQETQYF. CDR3 DNA: TGTGCCAGCTCACCACGGCAGGGTGGGGTCCAAGAGACCCAGTACTTC.

V and J are TRBV6-5 and TRBJ2-3; D perhaps matches TRBD2 (7 bases). V was trimmed by 2 bases and J by 2 bases, leaving 14 bases between them. Germline V gene sequence: CDR1 MNHEY, CDR2 SVGAGI. This CDR3 is 16 amino acids long. The DNA of the CDR3 is TGTGCCAGCAGTTACAGAGGCGGGGGCCTCACAGATACGCAGTATTTT. It is translated as CASSYRGGGLTDTQYF.

V gene TRBV23-1 combines with J gene TRBJ1-2; D is undetermined. TRBV23-1 is an open reading frame whose function is uncertain. V was trimmed by 9 bases and J by 8 bases, leaving 22 bases between them. This CDR3 spans 14 amino acids. As DNA, the CDR3 is TGCGCCAGGCCTAAGTCCCAAGGACCGCGGGGCTACACCTTC. Its translation is CARPKSQGPRGYTF.

V and J are TRBV29-1 and TRBJ2-5, with 7 bases identical to TRBD2. Germline lookup yields CDR1 SQVTM and CDR2 ANQGSEA. V lost 3 bases and J lost 2; bases outside the gene matches: 9. The CDR3 length is 15 residues. CDR3 coding DNA: TGCAGCGTTGATTTTTGGGGGGGGAGGCAAGAGACCCAGTACTTC. Its translation: CSVDFWGGRQETQYF.

This chain joins TRBV4-3 and TRBJ1-3, with D unclear. The CDR3 is 17 amino acids. V was clipped by 2 bases and J by 1 base, with 15 bases between them. Germline V CDR1 and CDR2: LGHNA, YSLEER. CDR3 nucleotide sequence: TGCGCCAGCAGCCAAATTTGGTCGGAACTTTCTGGAAACACCATATATTTT. Its translation: CASSQIWSELSGNTIYF.

The chain couples TRBV27 to TRBJ1-2, with 10 nucleotides matching TRBD1. This CDR3 has 14 residues. V was pared by 5 bases and J by 4 bases, with 4 bases of the junction left unmatched. Germline V gene data show CDR1 as MNHEY and CDR2 as SMNVEV (reference sequence). This CDR3 is CASSRTGGGYGYTF. Written as DNA, the CDR3 is TGTGCCAGCAGTCGGACAGGGGGAGGCTATGGCTACACCTTC.

J is TRBJ2-5 and V is TRBV27, with D perhaps TRBD1 (5 bases). The CDR3 loop spans 16 amino acids. Germline CDR1 MNHEY, CDR2 SMNVEV (reference sequence). Trimming took off 0 bases at V and 0 bases at J, with 11 bases between the two ends. Written as DNA, the CDR3 is TGTGCCAGCAGTTTATCCGCCAGGGCTTACCAAGAGACCCAGTACTTC. Protein sequence: CASSLSARAYQETQYF.

The chain is built from TRBV6-6 and TRBJ1-3; 10 nucleotides line up with TRBD1. The J segment lost 1 base and the V segment lost 6 bases, leaving 6 bases of the junction unmatched. Looked up from germline, CDR1 is MNHNY and CDR2 is SVGAGI (reference sequence). The CDR3 has 16 amino acids. CDR3 in DNA: TGTGCCAGCAGCTCAGGACAGGGGGTGTCTGGAAACACCATATATTTT. Translation: CASSSGQGVSGNTIYF.

The chain links TRBV30 to TRBJ2-2, with D perhaps TRBD1 (5 bases). The germline V gene encodes CDR1 GTSNPN and CDR2 SVGIG (reference sequence). This CDR3 contains 14 residues. V lost 2 bases and J lost 2, with 9 bases in between. The CDR3: CAWSRQGNTGELFF. The DNA of the CDR3 is TGTGCCTGGAGTCGGCAGGGTAACACCGGGGAGCTGTTTTTT.

Written as DNA, the CDR3 is TGCAGCGCTGGCCTTTTTAGGTGGGGAGCTTTCTTT. This translates into CSAGLFRWGAFF. V and J are TRBV29-1 and TRBJ1-1; D is unclear. The CDR3 loop spans 12 amino acids. V was shortened by 7 bases and J by 10 bases, with 19 bases between the two germline ends. CDR1 and CDR2 from the germline V gene are SQVTM and ANQGSEA.

The gene calls are TRBV5-6 and TRBJ1-5; D unresolved. Trimming stripped 3 bases from V and 4 bases from J, with 5 bases between. Germline values: CDR1 SGHDT, CDR2 YYEEEE. This CDR3 has 12 residues. CDR3 in DNA: TGTGCCAGCAGCTGGGGAAATCAGCCCCAGCATTTT. It specifies CASSWGNQPQHF.

This rearrangement joins TRBV3-1 (or the pseudogene TRBV3-2) to TRBJ2-7; D gene uncertain. Trimming took 4 bases from V and 5 from J, leaving 18 bases between them. Germline V gene sequence: CDR1 LGHDT, CDR2 YNNKEL (reference sequence). This CDR3 contains 15 residues. This CDR3 is CASSPGGLRYDEQYF. The CDR3 bases are TGTGCCAGCAGCCCTGGTGGGCTACGTTACGACGAGCAGTACTTC.

This clone was observed once. The rearrangement joins TRBV7-2 to TRBJ2-3; D is uncertain. This CDR3 has 14 amino acids. Germline assignment: CDR1 SGHTA and CDR2 FQGNSA. Trimming took off 1 base at V and 6 bases at J, with 11 bases between the two ends. Here the CDR3 reads CASSLEAGPDTQYF. CDR3 bases: TGTGCCAGCAGCTTAGAGGCTGGCCCGGATACGCAGTATTTT. Full variable domain (missing parts from reference TRBV7-2 and TRBJ2-3): GAGVSQSPSNKVTEKGKDVELRCDPISGHTALYWYRQSLGQGLEFLIYFQGNSAPDKSGLPSDRFSAERTGGSVSTLTIQRTQQEDSAVYLCASSLEAGPDTQYFGPGTRLTVL.

The chain links TRBV10-3 to TRBJ2-1; a possible D gene is TRBD2 (6 bases). Germline values: CDR1 ENHRY, CDR2 SYGVKD. This CDR3 is 14 amino acids long. Trimming removed 3 bases from V and 2 bases from J, with 8 bases in between. In nucleotides, the CDR3 is TGTGCCATCAGTGACCGGGGGACCTACAATGAGCAGTTCTTC. This encodes CAISDRGTYNEQFF.